The rows below give T cell receptor beta chains drawn from one sample of a study of read filtering for tumor transcriptome and immune sequencing. TCRdb re-called the reads through MiXCR, storing one row per CDR3 protein. Of 75,000 to 95,000 distinct CDR3 sequences listed, 9% to 15% are singletons. Sequencing was done on a sample of a population of CD138-negative cells sorted from bone marrow. These receptors were collected from a donor over 35 with multiple myeloma. Both conserved end residues are part of each CDR3. D genes are given only for firm matches. Only some rows state a clone size, as once, few, many or a class for expanded clones.

clone_size: many; cdr3_length: 12; d_call: .; j_call: TRBJ1-5; v_call: TRBV20-1; cdr3_aa: CSARAINQPQHF; cdr3_nt: TGCAGTGCTAGGGCGATTAATCAGCCCCAGCATTTT
clone_size: once; cdr3_length: 14; d_call: .; j_call: TRBJ1-1; v_call: TRBV29-1; cdr3_aa: CSAEVYSTPFEASF; cdr3_nt: TGCAGCGCTGAAGTTTACTCGACACCATTTGAAGCTTCCTTT
clone_size: .; cdr3_length: 15; d_call: .; j_call: TRBJ2-6; v_call: TRBV5-1; cdr3_aa: CASSLETAGANVLTF; cdr3_nt: TGCGCCAGCAGCTTGGAGACAGCTGGGGCCAACGTCCTGACTTTC
clone_size: many; cdr3_length: 12; d_call: .; j_call: TRBJ2-5; v_call: TRBV20-1; cdr3_aa: CSAPRGDETQYF; cdr3_nt: TGCAGTGCTCCAAGGGGAGACGAGACCCAGTACTTC
clone_size: many; cdr3_length: 14; d_call: .; j_call: TRBJ2-3; v_call: TRBV7-9; cdr3_aa: CASSLRRERDTQYF; cdr3_nt: TGTGCCAGCAGCTTACGGAGGGAGAGAGATACGCAGTATTTT
clone_size: .; cdr3_length: 15; d_call: TRBD2; j_call: TRBJ2-2; v_call: TRBV15; cdr3_aa: CATSRGLARIGELFF; cdr3_nt: TGTGCCACCAGCAGAGGACTAGCGAGGATCGGGGAGCTGTTTTTT
clone_size: many; cdr3_length: 16; d_call: .; j_call: TRBJ2-3; v_call: TRBV7-6; cdr3_aa: CASSLGGGLDTDTQYF; cdr3_nt: TGTGCCAGCAGCTTAGGGGGGGGCCTCGACACAGATACGCAGTATTTT
clone_size: many; cdr3_length: 15; d_call: .; j_call: TRBJ2-5; v_call: TRBV7-9; cdr3_aa: CASSPSGTQQETQYF; cdr3_nt: TGTGCCAGCAGCCCATCCGGGACACAACAAGAGACCCAGTACTTC
clone_size: few; cdr3_length: 16; d_call: TRBD2; j_call: TRBJ2-1; v_call: TRBV20-1; cdr3_aa: CSARDRLAGAANEQFF; cdr3_nt: TGCAGTGCTAGAGATCGGCTAGCGGGGGCGGCCAATGAGCAGTTCTTC
clone_size: many; cdr3_length: 13; d_call: TRBD2; j_call: TRBJ2-7; v_call: TRBV20-1; cdr3_aa: CSAWTSGLYEQYF; cdr3_nt: TGCAGTGCGTGGACTAGCGGGCTCTACGAGCAGTACTTC
clone_size: many; cdr3_length: 15; d_call: TRBD1; j_call: TRBJ2-7; v_call: TRBV20-1; cdr3_aa: CSARDGQGHSYEQYF; cdr3_nt: TGCAGTGCTAGAGATGGACAGGGGCACTCCTACGAGCAGTACTTC
clone_size: .; cdr3_length: 13; d_call: .; j_call: TRBJ2-1; v_call: TRBV29-1; cdr3_aa: CSVGELSYNGQFF; cdr3_nt: TGCAGCGTTGGGGAGCTGTCCTACAATGGGCAGTTCTTC
clone_size: many; cdr3_length: 15; d_call: .; j_call: TRBJ2-7; v_call: TRBV5-1; cdr3_aa: CASSPNEGRTYEQYF; cdr3_nt: TGCGCCAGCAGCCCGAACGAGGGGCGAACCTACGAGCAGTACTTC
clone_size: many; cdr3_length: 12; d_call: .; j_call: TRBJ2-2; v_call: TRBV29-1; cdr3_aa: CSAEVRTGELFF; cdr3_nt: TGCAGCGCCGAGGTCCGGACCGGGGAGCTGTTTTTT
clone_size: .; cdr3_length: 15; d_call: TRBD2; j_call: TRBJ2-1; v_call: TRBV5-1; cdr3_aa: CASNEGLVGENEQFF; cdr3_nt: TGCGCCAGCAACGAAGGACTAGTGGGAGAAAATGAGCAGTTCTTC
clone_size: many; cdr3_length: 16; d_call: .; j_call: TRBJ2-3; v_call: TRBV2; cdr3_aa: CASSERKRLAPDTQYF; cdr3_nt: TGTGCCAGCAGTGAAAGGAAGCGGCTAGCCCCAGATACGCAGTATTTT
clone_size: many; cdr3_length: 15; d_call: .; j_call: TRBJ1-5; v_call: TRBV19; cdr3_aa: CATSPGAGGNQPQHF; cdr3_nt: TGTGCCACCTCCCCAGGAGCCGGGGGCAATCAGCCCCAGCATTTT
clone_size: many; cdr3_length: 13; d_call: .; j_call: TRBJ1-2; v_call: TRBV7-9; cdr3_aa: CASSSEIGDGYTF; cdr3_nt: TGTGCCAGCAGCTCCGAGATTGGGGATGGCTACACCTTC
clone_size: .; cdr3_length: 13; d_call: TRBD1; j_call: TRBJ1-1; v_call: TRBV12-3/TRBV12-4; cdr3_aa: CASSGQERTEAFF; cdr3_nt: TGTGCCAGCAGCGGACAGGAGAGAACTGAAGCTTTCTTT
clone_size: .; cdr3_length: 19; d_call: TRBD1; j_call: TRBJ2-6; v_call: TRBV28; cdr3_aa: CASIPGTGRGTSGANVLTF; cdr3_nt: TGTGCCAGCATTCCCGGGACAGGGAGGGGAACCTCTGGGGCCAACGTCCTGACTTTC
clone_size: many; cdr3_length: 14; d_call: .; j_call: TRBJ1-4; v_call: TRBV6-6; cdr3_aa: CASSYSGGHEKLFF; cdr3_nt: TGTGCCAGCAGTTACTCGGGGGGGCATGAAAAACTGTTTTTT
clone_size: medium-sized; cdr3_length: 14; d_call: TRBD2; j_call: TRBJ2-1; v_call: TRBV20-1; cdr3_aa: CSARPSGRAGEQFF; cdr3_nt: TGCAGCGCGCGGCCTAGCGGGAGGGCCGGTGAGCAGTTCTTC
clone_size: many; cdr3_length: 15; d_call: .; j_call: TRBJ2-7; v_call: TRBV5-1; cdr3_aa: CASSPTVTLGYEQYF; cdr3_nt: TGCGCCAGCAGCCCGACCGTGACTCTAGGCTACGAGCAGTACTTC
clone_size: few; cdr3_length: 13; d_call: TRBD2; j_call: TRBJ2-1; v_call: TRBV5-1; cdr3_aa: CASSREDYNEQFF; cdr3_nt: TGCGCCAGCAGCCGGGAGGACTACAATGAGCAGTTCTTC
clone_size: many; cdr3_length: 15; d_call: TRBD2; j_call: TRBJ2-1; v_call: TRBV6-6; cdr3_aa: CASSPKRDRAHEQFF; cdr3_nt: TGTGCCAGCAGTCCAAAGCGGGACCGGGCGCATGAGCAGTTCTTC
clone_size: many; cdr3_length: 14; d_call: .; j_call: TRBJ1-1; v_call: TRBV5-1; cdr3_aa: CASSRELTAREAFF; cdr3_nt: TGCGCCAGCAGCCGGGAATTGACAGCCAGGGAGGCTTTCTTT
clone_size: many; cdr3_length: 14; d_call: .; j_call: TRBJ1-1; v_call: TRBV29-1; cdr3_aa: CSVASGQQNTEAFF; cdr3_nt: TGCAGCGTTGCGAGTGGACAGCAGAACACTGAAGCTTTCTTT
clone_size: many; cdr3_length: 15; d_call: TRBD2; j_call: TRBJ2-5; v_call: TRBV20-1; cdr3_aa: CSAIGLAGGQETQYF; cdr3_nt: TGCAGTGCTATCGGACTAGCGGGAGGTCAAGAGACCCAGTACTTC
clone_size: .; cdr3_length: 16; d_call: TRBD2; j_call: TRBJ2-3; v_call: TRBV2; cdr3_aa: CASSAGLAASTDTQYF; cdr3_nt: TGTGCCAGCAGCGCGGGACTAGCGGCTAGCACAGATACGCAGTATTTT
clone_size: .; cdr3_length: 21; d_call: .; j_call: TRBJ2-1; v_call: TRBV7-9; cdr3_aa: CASSPSVRGLIIGGSYNEQFF; cdr3_nt: TGTGCCAGCAGCCCCTCGGTTCGGGGCCTAATCATAGGCGGCTCCTACAATGAGCAGTTCTTC
clone_size: many; cdr3_length: 12; d_call: .; j_call: TRBJ2-1; v_call: TRBV12-5; cdr3_aa: CASGLAGSEQFF; cdr3_nt: TGTGCTAGTGGTTTGGCAGGGAGTGAGCAGTTCTTC
clone_size: many; cdr3_length: 15; d_call: .; j_call: TRBJ2-3; v_call: TRBV14; cdr3_aa: CASSRAGLGEDTQYF; cdr3_nt: TGTGCCAGCAGCCGAGCCGGACTGGGGGAAGATACGCAGTATTTT
clone_size: many; cdr3_length: 16; d_call: TRBD2; j_call: TRBJ2-1; v_call: TRBV11-2; cdr3_aa: CASSPGGSGGYNGQFF; cdr3_nt: TGTGCCAGCAGCCCGGGGGGGAGCGGGGGATACAATGGGCAGTTCTTC
clone_size: many; cdr3_length: 12; d_call: .; j_call: TRBJ2-2; v_call: TRBV18; cdr3_aa: CATSPLAGELFF; cdr3_nt: TGTGCCACCTCGCCGTTAGCCGGGGAGCTGTTTTTT
clone_size: many; cdr3_length: 13; d_call: .; j_call: TRBJ2-5; v_call: TRBV19; cdr3_aa: CASSSGDQETQYF; cdr3_nt: TGTGCCAGTAGTTCAGGGGACCAAGAGACCCAGTACTTC
clone_size: many; cdr3_length: 15; d_call: TRBD2; j_call: TRBJ2-3; v_call: TRBV7-3; cdr3_aa: CASSPRLAGLNTQYF; cdr3_nt: TGTGCCAGCAGCCCCCGCCTAGCGGGACTGAATACGCAGTATTTT
clone_size: many; cdr3_length: 16; d_call: .; j_call: TRBJ2-3; v_call: TRBV7-8; cdr3_aa: CASSPVGLVSTDTQYF; cdr3_nt: TGTGCCAGCAGCCCCGTGGGGTTGGTAAGCACAGATACGCAGTATTTT
clone_size: many; cdr3_length: 15; d_call: .; j_call: TRBJ2-3; v_call: TRBV20-1; cdr3_aa: CSARYPRTSTDTQYF; cdr3_nt: TGCAGTGCTAGGTACCCTAGGACTAGCACAGATACGCAGTATTTT
clone_size: many; cdr3_length: 15; d_call: .; j_call: TRBJ2-7; v_call: TRBV20-1; cdr3_aa: CSARDGRVSSYEQYF; cdr3_nt: TGCAGTGCTAGAGACGGGCGTGTGAGCTCCTACGAGCAGTACTTC
clone_size: many; cdr3_length: 14; d_call: TRBD2; j_call: TRBJ2-7; v_call: TRBV29-1; cdr3_aa: CSVVLAGGSYEQYF; cdr3_nt: TGCAGCGTCGTGCTAGCGGGAGGTTCCTACGAGCAGTACTTC
clone_size: many; cdr3_length: 18; d_call: TRBD1; j_call: TRBJ2-3; v_call: TRBV28; cdr3_aa: CASSLSRAAGGSRDTQYF; cdr3_nt: TGTGCCAGCAGTTTAAGTCGGGCTGCAGGGGGCTCCAGAGATACGCAGTATTTT
clone_size: many; cdr3_length: 13; d_call: .; j_call: TRBJ1-1; v_call: TRBV6-1; cdr3_aa: CASSEWGGTEAFF; cdr3_nt: TGTGCCAGCAGTGAGTGGGGCGGGACTGAAGCTTTCTTT
clone_size: many; cdr3_length: 13; d_call: .; j_call: TRBJ2-7; v_call: TRBV14; cdr3_aa: CASSLVEQGEQYF; cdr3_nt: TGTGCCAGCAGCCTCGTGGAGCAGGGGGAGCAGTACTTC
clone_size: few; cdr3_length: 13; d_call: .; j_call: TRBJ2-2; v_call: TRBV19; cdr3_aa: CASCNFDTGELFF; cdr3_nt: TGTGCCAGTTGTAACTTCGACACCGGGGAGCTGTTTTTT
clone_size: many; cdr3_length: 13; d_call: .; j_call: TRBJ2-5; v_call: TRBV11-1; cdr3_aa: CASSLRSGETQYF; cdr3_nt: TGTGCCAGCAGCTTGCGTTCAGGAGAGACCCAGTACTTC
clone_size: many; cdr3_length: 20; d_call: TRBD2; j_call: TRBJ2-1; v_call: TRBV7-9; cdr3_aa: CASSAHFGLAGPSSYNEQFF; cdr3_nt: TGTGCCAGCAGCGCGCACTTCGGACTAGCGGGTCCTAGCTCCTACAATGAGCAGTTCTTC
clone_size: many; cdr3_length: 13; d_call: .; j_call: TRBJ1-1; v_call: TRBV6-1; cdr3_aa: CASSTRQNTEAFF; cdr3_nt: TGTGCCAGCAGTACCAGGCAGAACACTGAAGCTTTCTTT
clone_size: many; cdr3_length: 15; d_call: .; j_call: TRBJ1-1; v_call: TRBV2; cdr3_aa: CASSELGQTNTEAFF; cdr3_nt: TGTGCCAGCAGTGAGTTAGGACAGACGAACACTGAAGCTTTCTTT
clone_size: many; cdr3_length: 16; d_call: .; j_call: TRBJ2-1; v_call: TRBV5-1; cdr3_aa: CASSRVGGTPYNEQFF; cdr3_nt: TGCGCCAGCAGCCGCGTGGGCGGGACACCCTACAATGAGCAGTTCTTC
clone_size: many; cdr3_length: 16; d_call: TRBD2; j_call: TRBJ2-2; v_call: TRBV7-3; cdr3_aa: CASSYGLAGVSGELFF; cdr3_nt: TGTGCCAGCAGTTACGGACTAGCGGGAGTATCCGGGGAGCTGTTTTTT
clone_size: many; cdr3_length: 15; d_call: .; j_call: TRBJ2-2; v_call: TRBV12-3/TRBV12-4; cdr3_aa: CAIHPVGKLTGELFF; cdr3_nt: TGTGCCATCCATCCGGTCGGCAAGCTCACCGGGGAGCTGTTTTTT
clone_size: .; cdr3_length: 15; d_call: .; j_call: TRBJ2-2; v_call: TRBV11-2; cdr3_aa: CASSYRLGNTGELFF; cdr3_nt: TGTGCCAGCAGCTACAGACTAGGGAACACCGGGGAGCTGTTTTTT
clone_size: .; cdr3_length: 14; d_call: .; j_call: TRBJ1-4; v_call: TRBV7-8; cdr3_aa: CASSSKQGREKLFF; cdr3_nt: TGTGCCAGCAGCTCGAAACAGGGCCGTGAAAAACTGTTTTTT
clone_size: many; cdr3_length: 14; d_call: TRBD2; j_call: TRBJ2-5; v_call: TRBV5-5; cdr3_aa: CASSFGLGFETQYF; cdr3_nt: TGTGCCAGCAGCTTTGGACTAGGATTCGAGACCCAGTACTTC
clone_size: hyperexpanded; cdr3_length: 14; d_call: TRBD2; j_call: TRBJ2-1; v_call: TRBV7-9; cdr3_aa: CASSSARGGNEQFF; cdr3_nt: TGTGCCAGCAGCTCTGCACGCGGGGGAAATGAGCAGTTCTTC
clone_size: many; cdr3_length: 12; d_call: .; j_call: TRBJ2-7; v_call: TRBV12-3/TRBV12-4; cdr3_aa: CASSLLGWEQYF; cdr3_nt: TGTGCCAGCAGTTTGCTGGGGTGGGAGCAGTACTTC
clone_size: many; cdr3_length: 15; d_call: TRBD2; j_call: TRBJ2-1; v_call: TRBV11-2; cdr3_aa: CASSRGNSGRNEQFF; cdr3_nt: TGTGCCAGCAGCCGAGGTAATAGCGGGAGGAATGAGCAGTTCTTC
clone_size: many; cdr3_length: 15; d_call: TRBD2; j_call: TRBJ2-1; v_call: TRBV20-1; cdr3_aa: CSARTSGNLNNEQFF; cdr3_nt: TGCAGTGCCCGGACTAGCGGGAATTTAAACAATGAGCAGTTCTTC